A single T cell receptor beta chain is shown here with its context. The data belong to a study of blood T cell repertoires in COVID-19. Study summary: Collection of acute and convalescent COVID-19 samples took place in the United States, Italy and Spain. T cells, B-cell-depleted T cells, or PBMCs provided the cDNA or gDNA that served as material.

Source study methods: Estimates of nucleated cell counts were drawn from the amplification of reference gene primers. The repertoire was sequenced with immunoSEQ multiplex PCR; TCRdb's copy has only in-frame clones and lacks some. The D gene and trimming were derived from the DNA, and the V and J assignments and clone size from that table. The table records a few hundred thousand clones, more than 85% of them present only once. CDR1 and CDR2 from the germline V gene are LGHDT and YNNKEL (reference sequence). This CDR3 comprises 17 residues. V lost 1 base, J lost 1 base, and 7 bases stayed unmatched. This receptor was obtained from a man aged 60-69 years with acute or convalescent COVID-19. Sample: peripheral blood. The rearrangement uses TRBV3-1 (or the pseudogene TRBV3-2) and TRBJ1-5; TRBD1 aligns across 7 bases. The CDR3 DNA reads TGTGCCAGCAGCCAAGGGGGGGACAGAGGGAGCAATCAGCCCCAGCATTTT. Residues: CASSQGGDRGSNQPQHF.